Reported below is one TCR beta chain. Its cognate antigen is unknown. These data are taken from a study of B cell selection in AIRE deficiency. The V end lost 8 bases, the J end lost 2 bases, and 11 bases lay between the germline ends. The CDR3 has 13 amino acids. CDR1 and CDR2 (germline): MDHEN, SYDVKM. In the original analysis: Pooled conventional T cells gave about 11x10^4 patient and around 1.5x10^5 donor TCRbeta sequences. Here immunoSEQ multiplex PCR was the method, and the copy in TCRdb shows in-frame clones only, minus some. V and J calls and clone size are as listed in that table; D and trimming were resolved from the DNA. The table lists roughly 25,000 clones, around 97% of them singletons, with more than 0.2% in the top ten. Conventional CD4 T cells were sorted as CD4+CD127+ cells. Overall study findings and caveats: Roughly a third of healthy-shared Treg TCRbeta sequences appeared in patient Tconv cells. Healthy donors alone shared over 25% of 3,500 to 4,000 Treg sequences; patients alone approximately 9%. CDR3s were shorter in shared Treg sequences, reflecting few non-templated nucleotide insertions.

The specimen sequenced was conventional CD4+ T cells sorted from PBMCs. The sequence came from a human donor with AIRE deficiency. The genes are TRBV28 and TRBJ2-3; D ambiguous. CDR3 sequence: CASLSLDTDTQYF. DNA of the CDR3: TGTGCCAGCCTGAGCCTGGACACAGATACGCAGTATTTT.